The clone carrying this TCR beta chain was observed at least ten times. What it binds is not known. Per the germline V gene, CDR1 is MNHNS and CDR2 is SASEGT. The V gene end was trimmed by 6 bases and the J gene end by 0 bases; junction bases not matched to a gene: 3. CDR3 length equals 14 residues. These data belong to a study of T cells in Graves' hyperthyroidism and ophthalmopathy. General study points: The model identified upcoming ophthalmopathy a median about 7.1 months ahead of onset.

The hyperthyroidism was newly diagnosed and had lasted under 2 months; the patients were aged 18 to 65. What was amplified from RNA transcripts were TCR beta CDR3 regions. The study used the HTBI primer set for a first-round RT-PCR of the TCR CDR3. In TCRdb, the multiplex PCR reads were re-called with MiXCR into one record per CDR3 protein. The profile shows approximately 210,000 distinct CDR3 sequences, more than 15% of them singletons. This clonotype was obtained from a man aged 45 to 65 with Graves' hyperthyroidism. The chain has TRBV6-1 and TRBJ2-7; 9 bases align to TRBD2. Sequenced sample: blood. The CDR3 loop reads CASSLAGASYEQYF. In nucleotides, the CDR3 is TGTGCCAGCAGCTTAGCGGGAGCCTCCTACGAGCAGTACTTC.